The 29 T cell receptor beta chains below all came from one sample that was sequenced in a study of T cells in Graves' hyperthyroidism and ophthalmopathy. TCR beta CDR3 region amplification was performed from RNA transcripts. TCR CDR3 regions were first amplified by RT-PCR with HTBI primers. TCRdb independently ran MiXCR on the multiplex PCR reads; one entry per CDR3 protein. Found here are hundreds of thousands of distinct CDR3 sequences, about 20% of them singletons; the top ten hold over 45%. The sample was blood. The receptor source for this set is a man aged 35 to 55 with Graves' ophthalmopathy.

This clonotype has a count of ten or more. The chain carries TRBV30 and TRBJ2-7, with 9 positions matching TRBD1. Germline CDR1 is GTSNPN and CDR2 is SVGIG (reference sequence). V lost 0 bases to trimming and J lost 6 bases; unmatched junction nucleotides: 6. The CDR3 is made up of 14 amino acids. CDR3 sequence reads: CAWSVGTGFTEQYF. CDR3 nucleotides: TGTGCCTGGAGTGTGGGGACAGGGTTCACCGAGCAGTACTTC.

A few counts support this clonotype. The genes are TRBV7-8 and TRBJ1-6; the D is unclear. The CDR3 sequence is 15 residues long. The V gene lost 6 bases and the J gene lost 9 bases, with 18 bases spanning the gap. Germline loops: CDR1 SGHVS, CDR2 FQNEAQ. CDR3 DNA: TGTGCCAGCAGTCCGAGGCCCTTCCGGGTTTCACCCCTCCACTTT. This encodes CASSPRPFRVSPLHF.

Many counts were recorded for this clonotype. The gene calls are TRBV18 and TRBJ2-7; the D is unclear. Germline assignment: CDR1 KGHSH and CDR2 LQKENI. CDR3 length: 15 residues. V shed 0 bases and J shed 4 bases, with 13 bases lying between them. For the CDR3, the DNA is TGTGCCAGCTCACCACCTCACAGTGGCGGTTACGAGCAGTACTTC. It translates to CASSPPHSGGYEQYF.

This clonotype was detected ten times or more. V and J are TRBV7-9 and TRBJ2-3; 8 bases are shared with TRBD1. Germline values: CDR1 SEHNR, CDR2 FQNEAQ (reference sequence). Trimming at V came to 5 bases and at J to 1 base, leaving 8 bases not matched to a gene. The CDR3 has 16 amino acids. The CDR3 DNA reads TGTGCCAGCAGCCTATGGACAGGGTTCGGCACAGATACGCAGTATTTT. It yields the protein CASSLWTGFGTDTQYF. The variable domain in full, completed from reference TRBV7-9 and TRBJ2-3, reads DTGVSQNPRHKITKRGQNVTFRCDPISEHNRLYWYRQTLGQGPEFLTYFQNEAQLEKSRLLSDRFSAERPKGSFSTLEIQRTEQGDSAMYLCASSLWTGFGTDTQYFGPGTRLTVL.

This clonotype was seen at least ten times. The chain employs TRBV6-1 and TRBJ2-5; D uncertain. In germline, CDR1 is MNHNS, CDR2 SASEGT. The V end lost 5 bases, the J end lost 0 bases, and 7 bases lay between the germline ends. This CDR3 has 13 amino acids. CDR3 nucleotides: TGTGCCAGCAGTCCCGACAACCAAGAGACCCAGTACTTC. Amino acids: CASSPDNQETQYF.

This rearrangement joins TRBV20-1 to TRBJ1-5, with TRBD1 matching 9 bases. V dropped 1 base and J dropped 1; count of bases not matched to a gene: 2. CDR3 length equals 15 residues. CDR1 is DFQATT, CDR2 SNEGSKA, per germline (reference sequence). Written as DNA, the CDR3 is TGCAGTGCTAGAGGGGGACAGGGAAGCAATCAGCCCCAGCATTTT. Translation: CSARGGQGSNQPQHF.

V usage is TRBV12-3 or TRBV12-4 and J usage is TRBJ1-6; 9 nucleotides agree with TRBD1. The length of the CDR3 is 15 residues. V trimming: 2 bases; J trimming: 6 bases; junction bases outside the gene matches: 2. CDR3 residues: CASSLRTGVNSPLHF. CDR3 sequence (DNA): TGTGCCAGCAGTTTACGGACAGGGGTTAATTCACCCCTCCACTTT.

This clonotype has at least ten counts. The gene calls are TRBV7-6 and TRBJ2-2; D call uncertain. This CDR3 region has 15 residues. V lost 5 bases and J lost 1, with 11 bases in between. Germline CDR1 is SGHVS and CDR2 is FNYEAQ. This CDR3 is CASSKTPVNTGELFF. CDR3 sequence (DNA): TGTGCCAGCAGCAAAACCCCCGTGAACACCGGGGAGCTGTTTTTT.

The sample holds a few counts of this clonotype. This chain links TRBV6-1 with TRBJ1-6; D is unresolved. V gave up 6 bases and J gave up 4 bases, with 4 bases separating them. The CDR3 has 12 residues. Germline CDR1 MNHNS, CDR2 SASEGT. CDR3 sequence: CASSRYNSPLHF. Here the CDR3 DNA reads TGTGCCAGCAGCCGGTATAATTCACCCCTCCACTTT.

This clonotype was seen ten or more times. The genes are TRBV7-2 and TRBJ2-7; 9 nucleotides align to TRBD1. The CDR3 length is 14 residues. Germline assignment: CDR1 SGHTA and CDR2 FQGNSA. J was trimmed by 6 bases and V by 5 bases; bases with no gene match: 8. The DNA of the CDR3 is TGTGCCAGCAGCAGAACCGGGACAGGGAGCGAGCAGTACTTC. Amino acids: CASSRTGTGSEQYF.

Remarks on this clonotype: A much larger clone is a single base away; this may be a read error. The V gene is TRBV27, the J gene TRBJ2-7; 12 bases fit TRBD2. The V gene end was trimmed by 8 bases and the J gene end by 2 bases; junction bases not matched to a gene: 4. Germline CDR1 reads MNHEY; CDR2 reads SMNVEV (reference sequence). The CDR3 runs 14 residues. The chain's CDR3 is CASEWTSGAYEQYF. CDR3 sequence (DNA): TGTGCCAGCGAATGGACTAGCGGGGCCTACGAGCAGTACTTC.

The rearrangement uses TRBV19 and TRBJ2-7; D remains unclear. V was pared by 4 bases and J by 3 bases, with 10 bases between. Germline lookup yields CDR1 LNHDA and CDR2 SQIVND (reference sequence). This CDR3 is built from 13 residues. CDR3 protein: CASSKGGYYEQYF. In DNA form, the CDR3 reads TGTGCCAGTAGTAAGGGCGGATACTACGAGCAGTACTTC. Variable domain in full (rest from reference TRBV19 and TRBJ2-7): DGGITQSPKYLFRKEGQNVTLSCEQNLNHDAMYWYRQDPGQGLRLIYYSQIVNDFQKGDIAEGYSVSREKKESFPLTVTSAQKNPTAFYLCASSKGGYYEQYFGPGTRLTVT.

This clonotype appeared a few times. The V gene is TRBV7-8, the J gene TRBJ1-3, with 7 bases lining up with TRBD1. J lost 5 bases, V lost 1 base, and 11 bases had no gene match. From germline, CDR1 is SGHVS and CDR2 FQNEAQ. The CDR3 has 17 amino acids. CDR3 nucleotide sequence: TGTGCCAGCAGCTTAGACCCGGGCAGGGGGATCAGAAACACCATATATTTT. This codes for CASSLDPGRGIRNTIYF.

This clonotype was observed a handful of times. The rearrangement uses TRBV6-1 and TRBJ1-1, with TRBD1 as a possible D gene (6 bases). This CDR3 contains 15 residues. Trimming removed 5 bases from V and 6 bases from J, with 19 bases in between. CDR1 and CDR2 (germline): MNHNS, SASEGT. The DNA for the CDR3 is TGTGCCAGCAGTCAAAAATCAGGGGCTCGGGCTGAAGCTTTCTTT. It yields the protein CASSQKSGARAEAFF.

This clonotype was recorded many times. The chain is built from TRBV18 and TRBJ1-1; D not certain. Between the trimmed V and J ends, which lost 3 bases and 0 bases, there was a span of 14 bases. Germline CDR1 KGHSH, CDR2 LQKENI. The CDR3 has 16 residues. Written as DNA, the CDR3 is TGTGCCAGCTCACCTTCTCGGGGAGGTCTGAACACTGAAGCTTTCTTT. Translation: CASSPSRGGLNTEAFF. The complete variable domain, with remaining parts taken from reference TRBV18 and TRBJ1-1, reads NAGVMQNPRHLVRRRGQEARLRCSPMKGHSHVYWYRQLPEEGLKFMVYLQKENIIDESGMPKERFSAEFPKEGPSILRIQQVVRGDSAAYFCASSPSRGGLNTEAFFGQGTRLTVV.

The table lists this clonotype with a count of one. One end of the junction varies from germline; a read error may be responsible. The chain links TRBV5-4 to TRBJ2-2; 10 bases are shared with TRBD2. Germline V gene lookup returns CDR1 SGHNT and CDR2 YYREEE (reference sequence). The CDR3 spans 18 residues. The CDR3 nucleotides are TGTGCCAGCAGCTTCGGCCTGAATAGCGGGGGGAACACCGGGGAGCCGTTTTTT. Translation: CASSFGLNSGGNTGEPFF. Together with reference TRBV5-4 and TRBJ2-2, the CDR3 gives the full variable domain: ETGVTQSPTHLIKTRGQQVTLRCSSQSGHNTVSWYQQALGQGPQFIFQYYREEENGRGNFPPRFSGLQFPNYSSELNVNALELDDSALYLCASSFGLNSGGNTGEPFFGEGSRLTVL.

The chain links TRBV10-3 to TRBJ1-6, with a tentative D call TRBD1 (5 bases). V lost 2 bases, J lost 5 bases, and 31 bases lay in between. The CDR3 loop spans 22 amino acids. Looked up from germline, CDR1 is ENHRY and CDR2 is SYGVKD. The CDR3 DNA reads TGTGCCATCAGTGAGAGTGGGTCCCTGGTACAGGACGCGGATATTGATAATTCACCCCTCCACTTT. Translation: CAISESGSLVQDADIDNSPLHF.

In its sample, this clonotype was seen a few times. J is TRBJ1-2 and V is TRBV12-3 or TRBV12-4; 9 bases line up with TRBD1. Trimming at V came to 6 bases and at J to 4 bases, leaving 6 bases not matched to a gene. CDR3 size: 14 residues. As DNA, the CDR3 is TGTGCCAGCAGCACAGGGGGCGTCGGCTATGGCTACACCTTC. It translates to CASSTGGVGYGYTF.

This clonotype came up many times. The CDR3 DNA reads as TGCGCCAGCAGCCGAGCGGGAGAAAGCACAGATACGCAGTATTTT. Residues: CASSRAGESTDTQYF. V usage is TRBV5-1 and J usage is TRBJ2-3; 8 bases map to TRBD2. CDR1 and CDR2 from the germline V gene are SGHRS and YFSETQ. The junction had 4 bases not matched to a gene; V was cut back by 4 bases and J by 0 bases. The CDR3 sequence is 15 residues long. Based on the CDR3 plus reference TRBV5-1 and TRBJ2-3, the full variable domain is KAGVTQTPRYLIKTRGQQVTLSCSPISGHRSVSWYQQTPGQGLQFLFEYFSETQRNKGNFPGRFSGRQFSNSRSEMNVSTLELGDSALYLCASSRAGESTDTQYFGPGTRLTVL.

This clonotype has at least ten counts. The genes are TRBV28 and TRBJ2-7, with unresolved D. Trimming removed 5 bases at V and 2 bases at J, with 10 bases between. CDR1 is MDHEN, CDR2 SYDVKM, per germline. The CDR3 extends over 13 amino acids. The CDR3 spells CASSTPHTYEQYF. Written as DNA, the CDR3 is TGTGCCAGCAGTACGCCGCACACCTACGAGCAGTACTTC.

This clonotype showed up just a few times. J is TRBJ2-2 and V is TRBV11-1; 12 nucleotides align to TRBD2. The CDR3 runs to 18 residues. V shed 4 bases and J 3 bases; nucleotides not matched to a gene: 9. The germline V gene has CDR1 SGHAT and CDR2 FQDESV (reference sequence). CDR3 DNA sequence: TGTGCCAGCAGCTCCCCGCCTAGCGGGAGGGCCGACACCGGGGAGCTGTTTTTT. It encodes CASSSPPSGRADTGELFF.

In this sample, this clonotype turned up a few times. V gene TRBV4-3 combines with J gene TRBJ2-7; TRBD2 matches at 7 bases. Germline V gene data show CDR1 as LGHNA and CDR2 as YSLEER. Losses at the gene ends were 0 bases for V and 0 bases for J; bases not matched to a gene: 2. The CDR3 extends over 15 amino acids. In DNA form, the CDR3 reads TGCGCCAGCAGCCAAGAAGGGAGGGCCTCCTACGAGCAGTACTTC. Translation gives CASSQEGRASYEQYF.

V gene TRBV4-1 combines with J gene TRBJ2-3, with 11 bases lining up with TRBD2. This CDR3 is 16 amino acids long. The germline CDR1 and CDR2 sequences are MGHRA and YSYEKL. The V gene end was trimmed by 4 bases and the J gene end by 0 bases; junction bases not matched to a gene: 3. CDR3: CASSLTSGGSTDTQYF. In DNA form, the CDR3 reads TGCGCCAGCAGCCTCACTAGCGGGGGTAGCACAGATACGCAGTATTTT.

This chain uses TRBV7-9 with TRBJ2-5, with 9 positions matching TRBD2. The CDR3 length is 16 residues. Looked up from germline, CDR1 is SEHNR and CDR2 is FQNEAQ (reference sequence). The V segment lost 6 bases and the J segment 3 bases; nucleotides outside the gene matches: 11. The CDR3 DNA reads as TGTGCCAGCAGTAGATGGCTAGCGGGGATTGAAGAGACCCAGTACTTC. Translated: CASSRWLAGIEETQYF.

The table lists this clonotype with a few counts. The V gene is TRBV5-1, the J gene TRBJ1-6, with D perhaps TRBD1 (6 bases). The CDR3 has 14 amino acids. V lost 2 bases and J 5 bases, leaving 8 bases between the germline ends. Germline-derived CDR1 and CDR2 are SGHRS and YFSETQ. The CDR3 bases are TGCGCCAGCAGCTTCGGACAGAATAATTCACCCCTCCACTTT. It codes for CASSFGQNNSPLHF.

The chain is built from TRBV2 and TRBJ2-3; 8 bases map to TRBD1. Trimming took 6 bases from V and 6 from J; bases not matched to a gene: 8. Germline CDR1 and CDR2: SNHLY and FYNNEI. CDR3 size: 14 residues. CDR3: CASSPQGAGDTQYF. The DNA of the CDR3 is TGTGCCAGCAGCCCTCAGGGGGCTGGGGATACGCAGTATTTT.

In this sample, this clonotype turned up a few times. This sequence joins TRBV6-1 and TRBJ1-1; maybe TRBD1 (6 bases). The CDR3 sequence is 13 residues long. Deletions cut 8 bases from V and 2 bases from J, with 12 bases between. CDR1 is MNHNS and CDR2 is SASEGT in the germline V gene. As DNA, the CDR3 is TGTGCCAGCCAGGGGACACATAACACTGAAGCTTTCTTT. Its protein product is CASQGTHNTEAFF.

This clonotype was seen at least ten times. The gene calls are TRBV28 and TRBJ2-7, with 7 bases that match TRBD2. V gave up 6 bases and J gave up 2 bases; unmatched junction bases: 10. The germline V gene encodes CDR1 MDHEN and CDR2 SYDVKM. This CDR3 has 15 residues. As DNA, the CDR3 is TGTGCCAGCAGCCTCACTGTGGGGGGGGCCTACGAGCAGTACTTC. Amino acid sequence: CASSLTVGGAYEQYF.

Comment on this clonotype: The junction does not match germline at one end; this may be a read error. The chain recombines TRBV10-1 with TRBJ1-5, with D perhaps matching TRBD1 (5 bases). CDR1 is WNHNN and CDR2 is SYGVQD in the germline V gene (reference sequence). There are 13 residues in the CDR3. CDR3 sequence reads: CAASQDSDQPQHF. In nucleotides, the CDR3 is TGTGCCGCCAGCCAAGACAGCGATCAGCCCCAGCATTTT.